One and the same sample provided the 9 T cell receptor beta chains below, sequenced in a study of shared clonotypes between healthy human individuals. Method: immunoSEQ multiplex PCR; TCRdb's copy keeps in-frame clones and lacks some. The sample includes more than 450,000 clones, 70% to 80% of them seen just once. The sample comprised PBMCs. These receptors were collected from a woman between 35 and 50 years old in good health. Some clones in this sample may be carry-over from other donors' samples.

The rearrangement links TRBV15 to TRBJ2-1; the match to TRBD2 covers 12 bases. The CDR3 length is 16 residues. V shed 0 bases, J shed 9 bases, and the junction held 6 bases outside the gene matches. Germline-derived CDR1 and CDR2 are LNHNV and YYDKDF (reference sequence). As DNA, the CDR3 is TGTGCCACCAGCAGAGAACTAGCGGGAGGAGGGACTGAGCAGTTCTTC. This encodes CATSRELAGGGTEQFF.

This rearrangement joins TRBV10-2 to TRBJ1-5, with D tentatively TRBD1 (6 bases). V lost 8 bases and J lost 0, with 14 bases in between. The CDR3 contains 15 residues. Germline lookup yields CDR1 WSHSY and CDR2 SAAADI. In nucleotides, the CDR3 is TGCGCCAGCGACGTGGACAGCAATAGCAATCAGCCCCAGCATTTT. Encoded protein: CASDVDSNSNQPQHF.

CDR3 amino acids: CASSTQGYSNQPQHF. CDR3 nucleotide sequence: TGTGCCAGTAGTACACAGGGGTATAGCAATCAGCCCCAGCATTTT. The chain couples TRBV19 to TRBJ1-5; 7 positions match TRBD1. CDR1 and CDR2 from the germline V gene are LNHDA and SQIVND (reference sequence). The length of the CDR3 is 15 residues. V lost 4 bases, J lost 0 bases, and 3 bases stayed unmatched.

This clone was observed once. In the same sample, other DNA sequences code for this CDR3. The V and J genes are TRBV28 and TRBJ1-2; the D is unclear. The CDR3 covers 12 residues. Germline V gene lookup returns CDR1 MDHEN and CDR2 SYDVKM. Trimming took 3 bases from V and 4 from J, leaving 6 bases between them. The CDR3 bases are TGTGCCAGCAGTTTCGGAAGCTATGGCTACACCTTC. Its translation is CASSFGSYGYTF.

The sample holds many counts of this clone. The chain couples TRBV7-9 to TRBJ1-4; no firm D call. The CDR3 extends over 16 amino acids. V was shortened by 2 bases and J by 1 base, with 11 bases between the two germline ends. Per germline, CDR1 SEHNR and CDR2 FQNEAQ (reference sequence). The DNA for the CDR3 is TGTGCCAGCAGCTTAACCGGTGGCGGAACTAATGAAAAACTGTTTTTT. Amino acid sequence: CASSLTGGGTNEKLFF.

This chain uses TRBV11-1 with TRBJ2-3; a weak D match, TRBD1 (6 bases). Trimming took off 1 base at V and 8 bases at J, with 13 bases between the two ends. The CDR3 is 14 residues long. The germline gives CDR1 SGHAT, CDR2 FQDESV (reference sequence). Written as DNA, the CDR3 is TGTGCCAGCAGCTTAGAACCCCAACAGGGTACGCAGTATTTT. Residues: CASSLEPQQGTQYF.

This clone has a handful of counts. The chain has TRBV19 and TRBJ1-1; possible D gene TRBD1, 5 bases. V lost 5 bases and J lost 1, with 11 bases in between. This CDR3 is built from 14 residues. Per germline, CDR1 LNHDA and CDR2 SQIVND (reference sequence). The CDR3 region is CASSQGHTNTEAFF. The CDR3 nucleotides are TGTGCCAGTAGTCAAGGACACACGAACACTGAAGCTTTCTTT. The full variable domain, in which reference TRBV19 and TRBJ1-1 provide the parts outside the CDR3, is DGGITQSPKYLFRKEGQNVTLSCEQNLNHDAMYWYRQDPGQGLRLIYYSQIVNDFQKGDIAEGYSVSREKKESFPLTVTSAQKNPTAFYLCASSQGHTNTEAFFGQGTRLTVV.

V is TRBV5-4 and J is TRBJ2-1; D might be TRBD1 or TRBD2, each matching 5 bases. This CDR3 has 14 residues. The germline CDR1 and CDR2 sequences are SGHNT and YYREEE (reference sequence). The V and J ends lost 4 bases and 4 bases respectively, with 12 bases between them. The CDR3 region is CASSTRDGYNEQFF. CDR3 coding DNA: TGTGCCAGCAGCACCCGGGACGGTTACAATGAGCAGTTCTTC.

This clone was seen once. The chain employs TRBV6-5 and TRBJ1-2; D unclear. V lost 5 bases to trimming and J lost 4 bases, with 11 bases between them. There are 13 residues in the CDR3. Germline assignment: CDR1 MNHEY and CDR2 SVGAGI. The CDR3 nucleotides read TGTGCCAGCAGTAAGCGGCAGAGCTATGGCTACACCTTC. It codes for CASSKRQSYGYTF.